These T cell receptor beta chains were read from a single sample in a study. MiXCR, run by TCRdb on the 5' RACE reads, gives a single entry per CDR3 protein. The sample consists of approximately 5,800 distinct CDR3 sequences, around 29% of them appearing once. The sequenced sample was memory CD4+ T cells sorted from a lymph node. These receptors were taken from a female donor with breast cancer. Each CDR3 is given with its conserved first and last residue. The D gene is left open where the match is weak. Size values are once, few and many counts, or a class for expanded clones, and some rows have none.

clone size,V gene,D gene,J gene,CDR3 protein,CDR3 DNA
medium-sized,TRBV28,TRBD1,TRBJ1-2,CASSSSQGEANYGYTF,TGTGCCAGCAGTTCCTCTCAGGGGGAAGCTAACTATGGCTACACCTTC
NA,TRBV7-3,TRBD2,TRBJ2-3,CASSSVAGSDTQYF,TGTGCCAGCAGCTCTGTAGCGGGGTCAGATACGCAGTATTTT
NA,TRBV5-1,NA,TRBJ1-5,CASSLASGGQPQHF,TGCGCCAGCAGCTTGGCGTCAGGAGGGCAGCCCCAGCATTTT
medium-sized,TRBV7-2,NA,TRBJ2-7,CASSGTAFRSYEQYF,TGTGCCAGCAGCGGAACCGCGTTCCGCAGCTACGAGCAGTACTTC
large,TRBV7-9,NA,TRBJ2-1,CASRELIGSYNEQFF,TGTGCCAGCAGGGAGCTGATCGGGTCCTACAATGAGCAGTTCTTC
few,TRBV4-1,NA,TRBJ1-1,CASSQDLFFRKLNTEAFF,TGCGCCAGCAGCCAAGATCTTTTCTTTAGGAAGCTTAACACTGAAGCTTTCTTT
NA,TRBV2,NA,TRBJ1-5,CASSESLGAPQHF,TGTGCCAGCAGTGAAAGCTTGGGGGCGCCCCAGCATTTT
NA,TRBV6-6,NA,TRBJ1-5,CASSYAGGDQPQHF,TGTGCCAGCAGTTACGCAGGAGGCGATCAGCCCCAGCATTTT
NA,TRBV20-1,NA,TRBJ2-1,CSARSLERFF,TGCAGTGCTAGGTCGCTAGAGAGGTTCTTC
many,TRBV20-1,NA,TRBJ2-7,CSALGQYEQYF,TGCAGTGCCCTAGGACAATACGAGCAGTACTTC
NA,TRBV6-1,TRBD1,TRBJ1-5,CASSEALGDRGIWSNQPQHF,TGTGCCAGCAGTGAAGCGCTTGGGGACAGGGGTATTTGGAGCAATCAGCCCCAGCATTTT
NA,TRBV10-1,NA,TRBJ1-1,CASSRAVGTEAFF,TGCGCCAGCAGCCGCGCGGTGGGCACCGAAGCTTTCTTT
few,TRBV19,NA,TRBJ2-3,CASSSSGGSSTDTQYF,TGTGCCAGTAGTTCCTCCGGGGGATCTAGCACAGATACGCAGTATTTT
medium-sized,TRBV7-3,NA,TRBJ2-7,CASSPVAVPYYEQYF,TGTGCCAGCAGCCCTGTGGCGGTACCGTACTACGAGCAGTACTTC
medium-sized,TRBV12-3/TRBV12-4,TRBD1,TRBJ1-5,CASSGDRVNQPQHF,TGTGCCAGCAGTGGGGACAGGGTGAATCAGCCCCAGCATTTT